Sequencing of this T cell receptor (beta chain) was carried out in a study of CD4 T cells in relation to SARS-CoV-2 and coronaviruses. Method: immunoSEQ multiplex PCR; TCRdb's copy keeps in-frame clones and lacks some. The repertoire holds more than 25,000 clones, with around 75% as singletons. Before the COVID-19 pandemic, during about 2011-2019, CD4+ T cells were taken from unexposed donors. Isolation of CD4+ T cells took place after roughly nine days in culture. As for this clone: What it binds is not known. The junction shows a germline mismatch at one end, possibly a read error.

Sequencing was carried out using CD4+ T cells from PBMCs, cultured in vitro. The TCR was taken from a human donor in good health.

CDR3 protein: CASSLGGSF. CDR3 sequence (DNA): TGCGCCAGCAGCTTGGGGGGGTCTTTT. The rearrangement uses TRBV5-1 and TRBJ2-3; tentatively, D is TRBD1 or TRBD2 (5 bases each). In germline, CDR1 is SGHRS, CDR2 YFSETQ. This CDR3 spans 9 amino acids.